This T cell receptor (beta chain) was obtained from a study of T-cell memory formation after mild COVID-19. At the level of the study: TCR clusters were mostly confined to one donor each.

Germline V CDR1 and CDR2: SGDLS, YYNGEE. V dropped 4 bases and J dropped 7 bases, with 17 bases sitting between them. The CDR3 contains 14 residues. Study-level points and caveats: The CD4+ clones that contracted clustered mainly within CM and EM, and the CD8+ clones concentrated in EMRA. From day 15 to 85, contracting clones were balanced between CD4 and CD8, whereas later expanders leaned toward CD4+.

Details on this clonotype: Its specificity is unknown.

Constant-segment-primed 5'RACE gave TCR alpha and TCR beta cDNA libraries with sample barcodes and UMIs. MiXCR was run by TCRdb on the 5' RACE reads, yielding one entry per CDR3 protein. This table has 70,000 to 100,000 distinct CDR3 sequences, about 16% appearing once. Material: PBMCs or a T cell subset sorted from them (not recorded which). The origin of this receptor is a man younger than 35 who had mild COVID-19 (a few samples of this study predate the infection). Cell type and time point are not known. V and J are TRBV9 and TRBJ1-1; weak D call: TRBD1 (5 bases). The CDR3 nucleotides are TGTGCCAGCAGCCCGCCGAGCAGGGCAGATGAAGCTTTCTTT. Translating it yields CASSPPSRADEAFF.